One sample yielded the 9 T cell receptor beta chains listed below, sequenced in a study of T cells in Graves' hyperthyroidism and ophthalmopathy. The TCR beta CDR3 regions underwent amplification using RNA transcripts as the source. RT-PCR in the first round (using the HTBI primer set) targeted the TCR CDR3. Using its own MiXCR run on the multiplex PCR reads, TCRdb lists one record per CDR3 protein. The sample has 550,000 to 600,000 distinct CDR3 sequences; 16% are singletons. Sequenced sample: blood. The receptors stem from a woman younger than 35 with Graves' hyperthyroidism.

As concerns this clonotype: Just one base apart from a much larger clone, this may be a read error. The J gene is TRBJ1-5, the V gene TRBV6-2 or TRBV6-3; a weak D match, TRBD1 (6 bases). Germline CDR1 MNHEY, CDR2 SVGEGT. V was clipped by 11 bases and J by 3 bases, with 17 bases between them. This CDR3 is 14 amino acids long. CDR3 sequence reads: CAPQGREVNQPQHF. As DNA, the CDR3 is TGTGCCCCCCAGGGGCGGGAAGTCAATCAGCCCCAGCATTTT.

There are many counts of this clonotype. The CDR3 is CASSYGTSSLFSGNTIYF. The DNA for the CDR3 is TGTGCCAGCAGTTACGGGACATCCAGCCTGTTCTCTGGAAACACCATATATTTT. The gene calls are TRBV6-6 and TRBJ1-3, with D possibly TRBD1 on 6 matching bases. There are 18 residues in the CDR3. CDR1 and CDR2 (germline): MNHNY, SVGAGI (reference sequence). Trimming removed 2 bases at V and 0 bases at J, with 17 bases between.

This clonotype was observed at least ten times. The chain combines TRBV13 with TRBJ2-5; 7 positions agree with TRBD1. Germline V gene data show CDR1 as PRHDT and CDR2 as FYEKMQ (reference sequence). The length of the CDR3 is 17 residues. After removal of 5 bases from V and 1 base from J, the junction contained 13 bases not matched to a gene. Here the CDR3 reads CASSLFHATGPQETQYF. The CDR3 nucleotides read TGTGCCAGCAGCCTATTTCATGCGACAGGGCCCCAAGAGACCCAGTACTTC.

This clonotype was seen a handful of times. V is TRBV27 and J is TRBJ1-5, with 7 bases aligning to TRBD1. From germline, CDR1 is MNHEY and CDR2 SMNVEV (reference sequence). The CDR3 loop spans 13 amino acids. V gave up 3 bases and J gave up 13 bases; unmatched junction bases: 9. The CDR3 loop is CASSLSGQAVQHF. In DNA form, the CDR3 reads TGTGCCAGCAGTTTGTCAGGACAGGCGGTTCAGCATTTT.

V and J are TRBV27 and TRBJ2-7; no clear D gene. Germline V gene sequence: CDR1 MNHEY, CDR2 SMNVEV (reference sequence). V was pared by 3 bases and J by 3 bases, with 9 bases between. There are 13 residues in the CDR3. CDR3 in DNA: TGTGCCAGCAGTTTCGGTGGGGTCTACGAGCAGTACTTC. Protein: CASSFGGVYEQYF.

In its sample, this clonotype was seen many times. The chain carries TRBV5-1 and TRBJ2-3; unclear D gene. Germline V gives CDR1 SGHRS, CDR2 YFSETQ. The CDR3 is 11 amino acids. Trimming took 5 bases from V and 5 from J, leaving 6 bases between them. The CDR3 sequence: CASRWGDTQYF. CDR3 DNA: TGCGCCAGCAGATGGGGAGATACGCAGTATTTT.

The chain carries TRBV9 and TRBJ2-3; TRBD2 aligns across 9 bases. The CDR3 extends over 15 amino acids. CDR1 and CDR2 (germline): SGDLS, YYNGEE. Losses at the gene ends were 3 bases for V and 0 bases for J; bases not matched to a gene: 2. The CDR3 nucleotides are TGTGCCAGCAGCGCAACTAGCGGGAGCACAGATACGCAGTATTTT. Translation: CASSATSGSTDTQYF. Supplemented by reference TRBV9 and TRBJ2-3, the full variable domain reads DSGVTQTPKHLITATGQRVTLRCSPRSGDLSVYWYQQSLDQGLQFLIQYYNGEERAKGNILERFSAQQFPDLHSELNLSSLELGDSALYFCASSATSGSTDTQYFGPGTRLTVL.

This clonotype came up a few times. This chain links TRBV7-8 with TRBJ1-5; possible D gene TRBD1, 6 bases. Germline CDR1 reads SGHVS; CDR2 reads FQNEAQ. This CDR3 has 16 residues. V was pared by 1 base and J by 1 base, with 11 bases between. The chain's CDR3 is CASSLDQGPSNQPQHF. In nucleotides, the CDR3 is TGTGCCAGCAGCTTAGACCAGGGGCCCAGCAATCAGCCCCAGCATTTT. The full variable domain, its missing parts supplied by reference TRBV7-8 and TRBJ1-5, is GAGVSQSPRYKVAKRGQDVALRCDPISGHVSLFWYQQALGQGPEFLTYFQNEAQLDKSGLPSDRFFAERPEGSVSTLKIQRTQQEDSAVYLCASSLDQGPSNQPQHFGDGTRLSIL.

This clonotype has only a few counts. The chain is built from TRBV6-4 and TRBJ2-1; possible D gene TRBD1, 8 bases. In germline, CDR1 is MRHNA, CDR2 SNTAGT. This CDR3 has 20 residues. V shed 2 bases and J shed 2 bases, with 25 bases lying between them. CDR3 in DNA: TGTGCCAGCAGTGACCGACCCATCCCCACAGGGGGGGGCCCCTACAATGAGCAGTTCTTC. Protein product: CASSDRPIPTGGGPYNEQFF.